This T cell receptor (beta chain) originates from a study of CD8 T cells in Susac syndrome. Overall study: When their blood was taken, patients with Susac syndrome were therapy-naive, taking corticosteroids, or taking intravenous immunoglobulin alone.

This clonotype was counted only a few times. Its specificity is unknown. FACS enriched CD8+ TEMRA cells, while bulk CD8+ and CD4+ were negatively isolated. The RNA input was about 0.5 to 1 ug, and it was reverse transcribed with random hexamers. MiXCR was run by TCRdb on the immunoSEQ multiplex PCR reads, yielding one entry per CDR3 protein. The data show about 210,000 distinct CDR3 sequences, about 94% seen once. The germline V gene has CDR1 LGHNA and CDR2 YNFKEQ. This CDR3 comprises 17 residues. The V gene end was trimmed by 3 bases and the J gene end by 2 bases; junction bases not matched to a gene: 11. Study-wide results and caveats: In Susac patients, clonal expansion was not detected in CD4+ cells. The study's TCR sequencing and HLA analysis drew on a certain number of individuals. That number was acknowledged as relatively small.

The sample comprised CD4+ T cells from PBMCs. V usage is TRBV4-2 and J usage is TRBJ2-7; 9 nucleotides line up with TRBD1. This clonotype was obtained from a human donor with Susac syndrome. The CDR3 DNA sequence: TGTGCCAGCAGCCAGCTCACCGGACAGGGGTTGACCTACGAGCAGTACTTC. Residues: CASSQLTGQGLTYEQYF.